One sample yielded the 20 T cell receptor beta chains listed below, sequenced in a study of T cell repertoires in cytomegalovirus infection. TCRdb recomputed calls from the reads with MiXCR, one row per CDR3 protein. Among about 180,000 distinct CDR3 sequences listed, approximately 15% were seen once. The sequenced sample was PBMCs. Receptors were obtained from a human donor in good health (CMV status not recorded). Some clones in this sample may be carry-over from other donors' samples.

This clonotype was seen at least ten times. This chain joins TRBV7-8 and TRBJ2-3; no definite D call. Germline assignment: CDR1 SGHVS and CDR2 FQNEAQ. The ends were cut back, 1 base at V and 8 bases at J, with 7 bases in the middle. The CDR3 contains 12 residues. The CDR3 sequence is CASSLGDGTQYF. The DNA for the CDR3 is TGTGCCAGCAGCTTAGGAGACGGTACGCAGTATTTT.

This clonotype was detected ten times or more. This chain uses TRBV4-1 with TRBJ1-1, with D possibly being TRBD1 (5 bases). CDR1 is MGHRA, CDR2 YSYEKL, per germline. The CDR3 length is 15 residues. Trimming pared 0 bases from V and 2 bases from J, leaving 10 bases between. CDR3 sequence: CASSQDQQVNTEAFF. CDR3 sequence (DNA): TGCGCCAGCAGCCAAGATCAACAGGTAAACACTGAAGCTTTCTTT.

This clonotype was seen only a few times. This sequence joins TRBV3-1 and TRBJ2-1; tentative D call: TRBD1 (6 bases). The germline CDR1 and CDR2 sequences are LGHDT and YNNKEL (reference sequence). V shed 0 bases and J shed 0 bases, with 21 bases lying between them. The CDR3 is 20 amino acids. The CDR3 loop reads CASSQDWPGDRPLSYNEQFF. In DNA form, the CDR3 reads TGTGCCAGCAGCCAAGATTGGCCAGGGGATCGGCCCCTCTCCTACAATGAGCAGTTCTTC.

This clonotype has a handful of counts. The gene calls are TRBV20-1 and TRBJ2-1; 8 positions match TRBD2. The V segment lost 6 bases and the J segment 8 bases; nucleotides outside the gene matches: 9. CDR1 and CDR2 (germline): DFQATT, SNEGSKA (reference sequence). CDR3 size: 13 residues. The CDR3 loop reads CSAIAGRTDEQFF. CDR3 sequence (DNA): TGCAGTGCCATAGCGGGGAGGACGGATGAGCAGTTCTTC.

This chain links TRBV6-6 with TRBJ1-5; D gene unclear. CDR1 MNHNY and CDR2 SVGAGI come from the germline V gene (reference sequence). V lost 5 bases, J lost 3 bases, and 8 bases lay in between. This CDR3 has 13 amino acids. The CDR3 loop reads CASSRRDNQPQHF. CDR3 nucleotide sequence: TGTGCCAGCAGTAGGAGGGACAATCAGCCCCAGCATTTT.

Only a few counts were recorded for this clonotype. This chain's CDR3 is CSSKGGQSYNEQFF. Here the CDR3 DNA reads TGCAGCTCCAAAGGGGGCCAATCCTACAATGAGCAGTTCTTC. The gene calls are TRBV29-1 and TRBJ2-1; 7 bases align to TRBD1. Germline CDR1 and CDR2: SQVTM and ANQGSEA. CDR3 length equals 14 residues. V shed 8 bases, J shed 1 base, and the junction held 8 bases outside the gene matches.

This clonotype was seen ten or more times. The V and J genes are TRBV7-2 and TRBJ1-5; D is undetermined. Looked up from germline, CDR1 is SGHTA and CDR2 is FQGNSA. The CDR3 length is 13 residues. V lost 1 base and J lost 3, with 4 bases in between. CDR3 nucleotide sequence: TGTGCCAGCAGCTTAGGGGCCAATCAGCCCCAGCATTTT. Its protein is CASSLGANQPQHF.

This clonotype was observed many times. This sequence joins TRBV7-2 and TRBJ2-7; no clear D. Germline loops: CDR1 SGHTA, CDR2 FQGNSA. This CDR3 region has 13 residues. V was cut by 2 bases and J by 0 bases, with 5 bases left in between. Here the CDR3 reads CASSLKSSYEQYF. The CDR3 coding sequence is TGTGCCAGCAGCTTAAAAAGCTCCTACGAGCAGTACTTC.

The V call is TRBV12-3 or TRBV12-4, the J call TRBJ2-3, with D perhaps matching TRBD1 or TRBD2 (5 bases each). Trimming cost V 6 bases and J 1 base, with 14 bases left between them. The length of the CDR3 is 15 residues. CDR3 sequence reads: CASSRTRDRTDTQYF. The CDR3 DNA follows: TGTGCCAGCAGCAGAACTCGGGACCGCACAGATACGCAGTATTTT.

The chain links TRBV14 to TRBJ2-5; 7 nucleotides agree with TRBD1. In germline, CDR1 is SGHDN, CDR2 FVKESK. V shed 2 bases, J shed 1 base, and the junction held 4 bases outside the gene matches. CDR3 length: 15 residues. This CDR3 reads CASSQRAGGQETQYF. CDR3 nucleotides: TGTGCCAGCAGCCAAAGAGCAGGGGGCCAAGAGACCCAGTACTTC.

This clonotype occurred a few times. The CDR3 loop reads CASSHLGRDRSTDTQYF. As DNA, the CDR3 is TGTGCCAGCAGCCACTTAGGCCGGGACAGAAGCACAGATACGCAGTATTTT. The chain recombines TRBV7-3 with TRBJ2-3; TRBD1 agrees at 7 bases. The junction had 11 bases not matched to a gene; V was cut back by 5 bases and J by 0 bases. Germline V lookup: CDR1 SGHTA, CDR2 FQGTGA. The CDR3 consists of 17 residues.

In its sample, this clonotype was seen many times. This chain joins TRBV7-9 and TRBJ2-7; 8 nucleotides line up with TRBD2. V lost 5 bases to trimming and J lost 5 bases; unmatched junction nucleotides: 14. CDR1 is SEHNR, CDR2 FQNEAQ, per germline (reference sequence). This CDR3 contains 16 residues. CDR3: CASSPSTGGRGHEQYF. In nucleotides, the CDR3 is TGTGCCAGCAGCCCTTCGACGGGGGGGAGAGGGCACGAGCAGTACTTC.

In its sample, this clonotype was seen many times. The chain joins TRBV7-9 to TRBJ1-5, with D perhaps matching TRBD1 (5 bases). CDR1 and CDR2 (germline): SEHNR, FQNEAQ (reference sequence). Trimming removed 4 bases at V and 6 bases at J, with 13 bases between. The CDR3 covers 14 residues. The CDR3 region is CASSSGKGAQPQHF. DNA for the CDR3: TGTGCCAGCAGCTCTGGAAAAGGGGCTCAGCCCCAGCATTTT. The whole variable domain, filled in from reference TRBV7-9 and TRBJ1-5, reads DTGVSQNPRHKITKRGQNVTFRCDPISEHNRLYWYRQTLGQGPEFLTYFQNEAQLEKSRLLSDRFSAERPKGSFSTLEIQRTEQGDSAMYLCASSSGKGAQPQHFGDGTRLSIL.

This clonotype was recorded at least ten times. J is TRBJ2-3 and V is TRBV7-9; D might be TRBD1 (6 bases). Germline CDR1 reads SEHNR; CDR2 reads FQNEAQ (reference sequence). V was cut by 5 bases and J by 2 bases, with 14 bases left in between. The CDR3 runs 15 residues. The CDR3 sequence is CASSRDRFSTDTQYF. DNA of the CDR3: TGTGCCAGCAGCCGCGACAGGTTCTCCACAGATACGCAGTATTTT.

This clonotype has a handful of counts. J is TRBJ2-6 and V is TRBV20-1, with 8 bases matching TRBD1. This CDR3 has 18 residues. The trim removed 7 bases at V and 0 bases at J, leaving 14 bases unmatched. Per germline, CDR1 DFQATT and CDR2 SNEGSKA (reference sequence). CDR3 nucleotides: TGCAGTGTTCACTCACCCCAGGGGGCCTTCTCTGGGGCCAACGTCCTGACTTTC. It is translated as CSVHSPQGAFSGANVLTF.

This clonotype was picked up many times. The chain recombines TRBV7-8 with TRBJ2-1; D is unresolved. V was clipped by 2 bases and J by 4 bases, with 9 bases between them. This CDR3 is 14 amino acids long. CDR1 and CDR2 (germline): SGHVS, FQNEAQ. The CDR3: CASSLWRRYNEQFF. DNA of the CDR3: TGTGCCAGCAGCTTATGGCGGCGGTACAATGAGCAGTTCTTC. The complete variable domain, with remaining parts taken from reference TRBV7-8 and TRBJ2-1, reads GAGVSQSPRYKVAKRGQDVALRCDPISGHVSLFWYQQALGQGPEFLTYFQNEAQLDKSGLPSDRFFAERPEGSVSTLKIQRTQQEDSAVYLCASSLWRRYNEQFFGPGTRLTVL.

There are many counts of this clonotype. The rearrangement links TRBV28 to TRBJ1-1; 9 nucleotides line up with TRBD1. The CDR3 is made up of 15 amino acids. V trimming: 5 bases; J trimming: 3 bases; junction bases outside the gene matches: 7. Germline values: CDR1 MDHEN, CDR2 SYDVKM. CDR3 residues: CASSPGTGWDTEAFF. CDR3 coding DNA: TGTGCCAGCAGTCCCGGGACAGGGTGGGACACTGAAGCTTTCTTT.

This clonotype was detected a few times. This chain links TRBV7-9 with TRBJ1-2, with no clear D. This CDR3 is built from 13 residues. With 2 bases removed from V and 8 bases from J, the gap between germline ends came to 12 bases. Germline lookup yields CDR1 SEHNR and CDR2 FQNEAQ (reference sequence). DNA of the CDR3: TGTGCCAGCAGCTTATCCGAGCGAAGGGGCTACACCTTC. As protein: CASSLSERRGYTF.

The CDR3 DNA sequence: TGCAGCGTTGGGGAGGGAAACTATGGCTACACCTTC. Encoded protein: CSVGEGNYGYTF. The chain combines TRBV29-1 with TRBJ1-2; D uncertain. The CDR3 has 12 amino acids. Germline assignment: CDR1 SQVTM and CDR2 ANQGSEA. Trimming removed 4 bases at V and 2 bases at J, with 8 bases between.

This clonotype was found many times. The chain is built from TRBV28 and TRBJ1-2; 8 bases map to TRBD1. J gave up 3 bases and V 4 bases, and 7 bases lay outside the gene matches. Per the germline V gene, CDR1 is MDHEN and CDR2 is SYDVKM. This CDR3 spans 15 amino acids. The CDR3 nucleotides are TGTGCCAGCAGTTCCCGGACAGGGTCTTACTATGGCTACACCTTC. It is translated as CASSSRTGSYYGYTF.